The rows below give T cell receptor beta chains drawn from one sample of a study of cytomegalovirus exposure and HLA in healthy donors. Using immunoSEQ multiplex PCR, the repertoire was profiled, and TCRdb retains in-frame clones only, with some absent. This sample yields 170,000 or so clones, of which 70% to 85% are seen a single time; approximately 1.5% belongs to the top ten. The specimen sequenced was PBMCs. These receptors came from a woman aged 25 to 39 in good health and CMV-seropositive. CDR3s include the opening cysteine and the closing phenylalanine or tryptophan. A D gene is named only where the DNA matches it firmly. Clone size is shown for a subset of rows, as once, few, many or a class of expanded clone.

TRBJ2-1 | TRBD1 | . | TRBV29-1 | TGCAGCGTTGAGGGAGGGTGGACAGGGGGCCTACGGTTCTTC | CSVEGGWTGGLRFF
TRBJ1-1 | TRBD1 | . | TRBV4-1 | TGCGCCAGCAGCCTAACAGGGGTTAAGAACACTGAAGCTTTCTTT | CASSLTGVKNTEAFF
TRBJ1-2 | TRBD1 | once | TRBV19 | TGTGCCAGTAGTCCTGGACAGGGCCAGACCTTC | CASSPGQGQTF
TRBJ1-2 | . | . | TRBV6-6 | TGTGCCAGCAGTACCGGGACTGACTATGGCTACACCTTC | CASSTGTDYGYTF
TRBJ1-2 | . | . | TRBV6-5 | TGTGCCACTACCAGGGCCGGTCGCTATGGCTACACCTTC | CATTRAGRYGYTF
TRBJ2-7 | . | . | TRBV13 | TGTGCCAGCAGCTCGGCTAGCGAAAGCTACGGGTCCTACGAGCAGTACTTC | CASSSASESYGSYEQYF
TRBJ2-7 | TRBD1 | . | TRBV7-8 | TGTGCCAGCAGCTTAGCGCGGGGACAGGGGTCCTGGCTTTACGAGCAGTACTTC | CASSLARGQGSWLYEQYF
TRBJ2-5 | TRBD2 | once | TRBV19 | TGTGCCAGTAGCATGCCGGGACTAGAATACAAAGAGACCCAGTACTTC | CASSMPGLEYKETQYF
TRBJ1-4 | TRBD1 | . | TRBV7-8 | TGTGCCAGCAGCCGGACAGGGAAGGAAAAACTGTTTTTT | CASSRTGKEKLFF
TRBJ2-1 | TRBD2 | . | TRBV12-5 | TGTGCTAGTGGTTTTGAACTAGCGGTAAACAATGAGCAGTTCTTC | CASGFELAVNNEQFF
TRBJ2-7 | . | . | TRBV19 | TGTGCCAGTAGTATATGGTCGGACAGATGGATTCGCGAGCAGTACTTC | CASSIWSDRWIREQYF
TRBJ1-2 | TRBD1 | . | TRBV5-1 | TGCGCCAGCAGCTTTGAGGGGGCGAGTGGCTACACCTTC | CASSFEGASGYTF
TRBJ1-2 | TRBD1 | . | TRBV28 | TGTGCCAGCAGGTCGACAGGGGGCTTAAACTATGGCTACACCTTC | CASRSTGGLNYGYTF
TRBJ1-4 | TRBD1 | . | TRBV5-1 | TGCGCCAGCAGCTTGGGGGGACAGCTTGCAACTAATGAAAAACTGTTTTTT | CASSLGGQLATNEKLFF
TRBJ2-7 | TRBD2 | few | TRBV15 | TGTGCCACCAGCAGAGGGACTAGCGGGAGTGATCTTTACGAGCAGTACTTC | CATSRGTSGSDLYEQYF
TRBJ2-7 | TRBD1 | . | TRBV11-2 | TGTGCCAGCAGCTTAGATTATATAGGGGACAGTCAGTACTTC | CASSLDYIGDSQYF
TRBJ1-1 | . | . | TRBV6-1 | TGTGCCAGCAGTGGAGGAGGGAACCCTGAAGCTTTCTTT | CASSGGGNPEAFF
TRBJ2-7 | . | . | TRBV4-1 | TGCGCCAGCAGCCTCGCTCCAGTGTACGAGCAGTACTTC | CASSLAPVYEQYF
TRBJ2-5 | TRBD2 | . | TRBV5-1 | TGCGCCAGCAGCCCCGAACCGGGACTAGCGGAGACCCAGTACTTC | CASSPEPGLAETQYF
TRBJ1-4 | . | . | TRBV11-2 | TGTGCCAGCAGCTCCCCGGGCCATGGAGGGGAAAAACTGTTTTTT | CASSSPGHGGEKLFF
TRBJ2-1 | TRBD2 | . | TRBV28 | TGTGCCAGCAGTTTATTCGGGACTAGCGGGAACTATGAGCAGTTCTTC | CASSLFGTSGNYEQFF
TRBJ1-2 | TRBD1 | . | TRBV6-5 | TGTGCCAGCAGTTACCGGACAGGGGAAATTAACTATGGCTACACCTTC | CASSYRTGEINYGYTF
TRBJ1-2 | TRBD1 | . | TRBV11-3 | TGTGCCAGCAGCCGGGACAGCGGAATGGACTACACCTTC | CASSRDSGMDYTF
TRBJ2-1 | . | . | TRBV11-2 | TGTGCCAGCAGCCAGGGGAGGGCAGGGAATGAGCAGTTCTTC | CASSQGRAGNEQFF
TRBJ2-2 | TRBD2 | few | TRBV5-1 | TGCGCCAGCAGCCCAGGACTAGCGGGATCGGGAACCGGGGAGCTGTTTTTT | CASSPGLAGSGTGELFF
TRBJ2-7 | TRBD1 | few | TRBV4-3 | TGCGCCAGCAGCCACCTTTACAGGGGTCAGCCGTACGAGCAGTACTTC | CASSHLYRGQPYEQYF
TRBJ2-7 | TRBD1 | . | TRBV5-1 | TGCGCCAGCAGCCCACAGGGGACAGGAGCCTACGAGCAGTACTTC | CASSPQGTGAYEQYF
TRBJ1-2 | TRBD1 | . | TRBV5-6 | TGTGCCAGCAGCCCGGACAGGAGCTATGGCTACACCTTC | CASSPDRSYGYTF
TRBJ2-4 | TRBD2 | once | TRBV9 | TGTGCCAGCAGCGGGGGGACTAGCGGGAAGTACATTCAGTACTTC | CASSGGTSGKYIQYF